The 26 T cell receptor beta chains below come from one sample, sequenced in a study of Graves' ophthalmopathy and Graves' hyperthyroidism. Investigators amplified TCR beta CDR3 regions from RNA transcripts. HTBI-primed first-round RT-PCR preceded second-round multiplex PCR. TCRdb independently ran MiXCR on the multiplex PCR reads; one entry per CDR3 protein. The sample gives 400,000 to 450,000 distinct CDR3 sequences, around a fifth of which show up once; approximately 3.2% is in the top ten. The source material was peripheral blood. The receptors were sampled from a woman under 30 with stable Graves' hyperthyroidism.

Worth noting for this clonotype: A clone one base away is much larger, so this may be a read error. This chain links TRBV20-1 with TRBJ2-2, with D perhaps matching TRBD2 (6 bases). This CDR3 comprises 12 residues. Germline V gene data show CDR1 as DFQATT and CDR2 as SNEGSKA (reference sequence). CDR3 DNA: TGCAGTGCTAGAGGAGGAGGGGTCGAGCTGTGTTTT. Residues: CSARGGGVELCF.

The chain employs TRBV20-1 and TRBJ2-5; perhaps TRBD2 as D (6 bases). The CDR3 is 14 residues long. Trimming took 1 base from V and 5 from J, leaving 14 bases between them. The V gene's germline CDR1 is DFQATT and CDR2 SNEGSKA (reference sequence). The CDR3 loop is CSARGLDGVETQYF. CDR3 DNA sequence: TGCAGTGCTAGAGGACTAGACGGGGTCGAGACCCAGTACTTC.

This clonotype was picked up many times. A much larger clone lies one base from this, so it may be a read error. The CDR3 spells CSARDILAGEGAKNIKYF. The CDR3 bases are TGCAGTGCTAGAGATATTTTGGCGGGAGAAGGGGCCAAAAACATTAAGTACTTC. The chain has TRBV20-1 and TRBJ2-4, with 7 bases lining up with TRBD2. Per germline, CDR1 DFQATT and CDR2 SNEGSKA (reference sequence). CDR3 length: 18 amino acids.

This clonotype has a handful of counts. This chain links TRBV2 with TRBJ2-7, with D possibly TRBD2 on 5 matching bases. CDR3 size: 13 residues. Germline CDR1 SNHLY, CDR2 FYNNEI. Trimming took 4 bases from V and 6 from J, leaving 13 bases between them. The CDR3 protein is CASSAGYPPEQYF. The CDR3 DNA is TGTGCCAGCAGTGCGGGGTACCCCCCCGAGCAGTACTTC.

There are many counts of this clonotype. Mismatch with germline at one junction end may stem from a read error. The V call is TRBV25-1, the J call TRBJ1-3; D call uncertain. From germline, CDR1 is MGHDK and CDR2 SYGVNS. The CDR3 length is 16 residues. The CDR3, as DNA: TGTGCCAGCAGTGAATTCGGGCTGCACTCTGGAAACACCGTATATTTT. Translation: CASSEFGLHSGNTVYF.

The chain joins TRBV11-3 to TRBJ2-5; unclear D gene. The CDR3 is 14 residues long. Germline assignment: CDR1 SGHNT and CDR2 YENEEA. With 5 bases removed from V and 2 bases from J, the gap between germline ends came to 12 bases. The CDR3, as DNA: TGTGCCAGCAGCCCCAGGTCCCCTCAAGAGACCCAGTACTTC. Translating it yields CASSPRSPQETQYF.

About this clonotype: This clone may be a read error of a much larger clone one base away. V is TRBV7-9 and J is TRBJ1-2; D unresolved. CDR3 length: 15 amino acids. The germline V gene has CDR1 SEHNR and CDR2 FQNEAQ (reference sequence). The CDR3, as DNA: TGTGCCATCAGCTTAGCGGGAGCCTCTAACTATGGCTACACCTTC. Amino acid sequence: CAISLAGASNYGYTF. Based on the CDR3 plus reference TRBV7-9 and TRBJ1-2, the full variable domain is DTGVSQNPRHKITKRGQNVTFRCDPISEHNRLYWYRQTLGQGPEFLTYFQNEAQLEKSRLLSDRFSAERPKGSFSTLEIQRTEQGDSAMYLCAISLAGASNYGYTFGSGTRLTVV.

This chain links TRBV28 with TRBJ1-5, with D tentatively TRBD1 (5 bases). Germline V gives CDR1 MDHEN, CDR2 SYDVKM. V was clipped by 2 bases and J by 4 bases, with 9 bases between them. This CDR3 is built from 14 residues. DNA of the CDR3: TGTGCCAGCAGTTTACTACAGGTGAATCAGCCCCAGCATTTT. Translating gives CASSLLQVNQPQHF.

This clonotype was observed many times. The rearrangement links TRBV5-6 to TRBJ1-2; no definite D call. The ends were cut back, 4 bases at V and 5 bases at J, with 21 bases in the middle. CDR1 and CDR2 from the germline V gene are SGHDT and YYEEEE. The CDR3 totals 16 residues. For the CDR3, the DNA is TGTGCCAGCAGCGCGCCGGGGATGGGCCGCCTGTATGGCTACACCTTC. Protein product: CASSAPGMGRLYGYTF.

In this sample, this clonotype turned up many times. The CDR3 here is CASSEPRQGGYEQYF. In DNA form, the CDR3 reads TGTGCCAGCAGTGAACCTAGACAGGGAGGCTACGAGCAGTACTTC. The rearrangement joins TRBV2 to TRBJ2-7; possible D gene TRBD1, 7 bases. Germline assignment: CDR1 SNHLY and CDR2 FYNNEI. With 2 bases removed from V and 3 bases from J, the gap between germline ends came to 14 bases. The CDR3 runs 15 residues.

This clonotype has ten or more counts. This chain joins TRBV28 and TRBJ1-1; D is possibly TRBD1 (5 bases). Between the trimmed V and J ends, which lost 1 base and 2 bases, there was a span of 8 bases. The CDR3 loop spans 14 amino acids. Germline-derived CDR1 and CDR2 are MDHEN and SYDVKM. This CDR3 reads CASSLYGDNTEAFF. The DNA of the CDR3 is TGTGCCAGCAGTTTATACGGGGACAACACTGAAGCTTTCTTT.

This clonotype was seen ten or more times. V gene TRBV13 combines with J gene TRBJ1-1; TRBD1 matches 8 bases. With V trimmed by 0 bases and J by 4 bases, 7 bases remained unmatched. The germline CDR1 and CDR2 sequences are PRHDT and FYEKMQ (reference sequence). CDR3 length: 16 amino acids. CDR3 bases: TGTGCCAGCAGCTTAGGCCCGGGACAGGAATTCACTGAAGCTTTCTTT. Protein: CASSLGPGQEFTEAFF.

This clonotype was seen only a few times. This rearrangement joins TRBV6-1 to TRBJ1-5; possibly TRBD1 for D (5 bases). Per germline, CDR1 MNHNS and CDR2 SASEGT. Trimming removed 5 bases at V and 4 bases at J, with 12 bases between. The CDR3 has 14 residues. For the CDR3, the DNA is TGTGCCAGCAGTCTAGCGGGGGAAAATCAGCCCCAGCATTTT. Translating it yields CASSLAGENQPQHF.

The count of this clonotype is one. V and J are TRBV6-4 and TRBJ1-2; possible D gene TRBD1, 6 bases. V shed 6 bases and J shed 0 bases, with 20 bases lying between them. CDR1 and CDR2 (germline): MRHNA, SNTAGT. The CDR3 totals 17 residues. Written as DNA, the CDR3 is TGTGCCAGCAGCGACATGACAGGTCGAAAAACTAACTATGGCTACACCTTC. Its protein product is CASSDMTGRKTNYGYTF.

A remark on this clonotype: No conserved phenylalanine or tryptophan is present at the end of the CDR3, so a read error is the likely explanation. The chain combines TRBV12-3 or TRBV12-4 with TRBJ2-5, with 9 bases lining up with TRBD1. The CDR3 loop spans 13 amino acids. The CDR3 nucleotides are TGTGCGAGCCTAGTGACAGGGGGGGCGACCCAGTACTTG. Translated, it gives CASLVTGGATQYL.

V gene TRBV24-1 combines with J gene TRBJ2-5, with TRBD1 identical over 11 bases. Trimming removed 4 bases from V and 3 bases from J; junction bases left unmatched: 9. The germline gives CDR1 KGHDR, CDR2 SFDVKD. The length of the CDR3 is 17 residues. The CDR3, as DNA: TGTGCCACCAGTGACTCTACCCCGGGACAGGGGGAAGAGACCCAGTACTTC. It specifies CATSDSTPGQGEETQYF.

This clonotype showed up just a few times. The V gene is TRBV19, the J gene TRBJ2-2; 8 bases are shared with TRBD2. The CDR3 runs to 14 residues. Germline V gene data show CDR1 as LNHDA and CDR2 as SQIVND (reference sequence). V lost 10 bases and J lost 1; bases outside the gene matches: 5. The CDR3 region is CAIESGRNTGELFF. CDR3 sequence (DNA): TGTGCCATCGAAAGCGGGAGGAACACCGGGGAGCTGTTTTTT.

In its sample, this clonotype was seen many times. The chain couples TRBV10-2 to TRBJ1-5; a possible D gene is TRBD1 (5 bases). The CDR3 loop spans 15 amino acids. Per the germline V gene, CDR1 is WSHSY and CDR2 is SAAADI. V dropped 0 bases and J dropped 2 bases, with 8 bases sitting between them. CDR3 in amino acids: CASSESGVRNQPQHF. Written as DNA, the CDR3 is TGCGCCAGCAGTGAGTCAGGGGTTCGCAATCAGCCCCAGCATTTT.

Ten or more counts support this clonotype. The V gene is TRBV7-9, the J gene TRBJ2-7; 8 bases are shared with TRBD1. Germline lookup yields CDR1 SEHNR and CDR2 FQNEAQ (reference sequence). The CDR3 runs 13 residues. The V and J ends lost 3 bases and 9 bases, in that order; junction bases with no gene match: 7. The CDR3 is CASSLGGQGAQYF. The CDR3 region has the DNA TGTGCCAGCAGCTTGGGTGGACAGGGAGCGCAGTACTTC.

The chain recombines TRBV11-1 with TRBJ1-1; D is unresolved. The CDR3 runs to 12 residues. From germline, CDR1 is SGHAT and CDR2 FQDESV (reference sequence). Between the trimmed V and J ends, which lost 5 bases and 13 bases, there was a span of 17 bases. Here the CDR3 reads CASSHDSAGGFF. CDR3 bases: TGTGCCAGCAGCCACGATTCGGCCGGCGGTTTCTTT.

Many counts were recorded for this clonotype. The chain has TRBV7-9 and TRBJ2-7; D gene uncertain. Trimming stripped 3 bases from V and 6 bases from J, with 9 bases between. Germline V gene sequence: CDR1 SEHNR, CDR2 FQNEAQ (reference sequence). The CDR3 is 12 amino acids. The CDR3 sequence: CASSFGGGEQYF. As DNA, the CDR3 is TGTGCCAGCAGCTTCGGTGGTGGCGAGCAGTACTTC.

This clonotype has ten or more counts. The chain is built from TRBV28 and TRBJ2-2; no reliable D call. CDR3 length: 13 residues. Trimming took off 3 bases at V and 6 bases at J, with 8 bases between the two ends. Germline V gene lookup returns CDR1 MDHEN and CDR2 SYDVKM. The CDR3 loop reads CASSLKAPGELFF. The CDR3 coding sequence is TGTGCCAGCAGTTTGAAGGCCCCCGGGGAGCTGTTTTTT.

This clonotype was seen repeatedly, ten times or more. V usage is TRBV27 and J usage is TRBJ1-6; TRBD1 matches at 7 bases. The CDR3 spans 16 residues. V shed 1 base, J shed 6 bases, and the junction held 6 bases outside the gene matches. Per germline, CDR1 MNHEY and CDR2 SMNVEV (reference sequence). CDR3 in amino acids: CASSLLPGQFNSPLHF. In DNA form, the CDR3 reads TGTGCCAGCAGTTTATTACCGGGACAGTTTAATTCACCCCTCCACTTT.

The chain recombines TRBV6-4 with TRBJ2-7, with TRBD2 matching 13 bases. Germline V gene data show CDR1 as MRHNA and CDR2 as SNTAGT. V trimming: 8 bases; J trimming: 2 bases; junction bases outside the gene matches: 6. This CDR3 is 15 amino acids long. CDR3 DNA: TGTGCCAGCTCAAAAGGGACTAGCGGGGCCTACGAGCAGTACTTC. It is translated as CASSKGTSGAYEQYF.

This clonotype was observed at least ten times. The V gene is TRBV27, the J gene TRBJ2-5; 11 bases agree with TRBD1. Germline loops: CDR1 MNHEY, CDR2 SMNVEV (reference sequence). J lost 1 base, V lost 4 bases, and 11 bases had no gene match. CDR3 length: 18 amino acids. The CDR3 sequence: CASSSEAGTGGFQETQYF. As DNA, the CDR3 is TGTGCCAGCAGTTCCGAGGCCGGGACAGGGGGATTCCAAGAGACCCAGTACTTC.

This clonotype was counted at least ten times. This sequence joins TRBV20-1 and TRBJ2-7, with TRBD2 as a possible D gene (6 bases). Germline loops: CDR1 DFQATT, CDR2 SNEGSKA (reference sequence). The V end was cut by 0 bases, the J end by 0 bases, with 9 bases between. CDR3 size: 14 residues. In DNA form, the CDR3 reads TGCAGTGCTAGAGATCGGGGGAACTCCTACGAGCAGTACTTC. This translates into CSARDRGNSYEQYF.